These T cell receptor beta chains were read from a single sample in a study of brain T cells in children with intractable seizures. Data came from immunoSEQ multiplex PCR; TCRdb stores just in-frame clones and leaves some out. The sample includes around 70,000 clones, just over 90% of them seen just once. Source: peripheral blood, taken at surgery. Every receptor here comes from a boy under two years old with tuberous sclerosis and intractable seizures. CDR3s include the opening cysteine and the closing phenylalanine or tryptophan. Fields, in order: CDR3 protein, CDR3 DNA, J gene, clone size, V gene, D gene. A D gene is named only where the DNA matches it firmly. Some rows mark clone size as missing; the rest say once, few, many or name a class of expanded clone.

CASSPVRGGNQPQHF,TGTGCCAGCAGCCCCGTAAGGGGGGGCAATCAGCCCCAGCATTTT,TRBJ1-5,-,TRBV27,-
CASSYSWTVNTEAFF,TGTGCCAGCAGTTACTCCTGGACAGTCAACACTGAAGCTTTCTTT,TRBJ1-1,-,TRBV6-5,-
CASSPDRGSPYEQYF,TGCGCCAGCAGCCCCGACAGGGGGAGCCCCTACGAGCAGTACTTC,TRBJ2-7,once,TRBV10-2,TRBD1
CASSLFDGWGEAFF,TGTGCCAGCAGCTTGTTTGATGGGTGGGGGGAAGCTTTCTTT,TRBJ1-1,-,TRBV11-3,-
CASSFDPTSGSAYEQYF,TGTGCCAGCAGCTTCGACCCGACTAGCGGGAGTGCCTACGAGCAGTACTTC,TRBJ2-7,-,TRBV7-8,TRBD2
CASSFRAARETQYF,TGTGCCAGCAGCTTCCGGGCCGCCAGAGAGACCCAGTACTTC,TRBJ2-5,-,TRBV11-2,-
CASSLTKNIQYF,TGTGCCAGCAGCTTAACCAAAAACATTCAGTACTTC,TRBJ2-4,-,TRBV7-2,-
CASSIPSMVRAEAFF,TGTGCCAGTAGTATCCCCTCGATGGTTAGGGCTGAAGCTTTCTTT,TRBJ1-1,-,TRBV19,-
CASSPRGGAYGYTF,TGTGCCAGCAGCCCCCGTGGCGGGGCCTATGGCTACACCTTC,TRBJ1-2,-,TRBV11-1,-
CASSPAGTGGRDGELFF,TGTGCCAGCAGCCCCGCTGGGACAGGGGGCAGAGACGGGGAGCTGTTTTTT,TRBJ2-2,few,TRBV3-1/TRBV3-2,TRBD1
CASSGGSRASYNSPLHF,TGTGCCAGCAGCGGGGGGTCGAGGGCGTCCTATAATTCACCCCTCCACTTT,TRBJ1-6,-,TRBV5-4,-
CSVEDEKLTQHF,TGCAGCGTTGAAGATGAAAAGTTGACCCAGCATTTT,TRBJ1-5,few,TRBV29-1,-
CASSLEGGGSNQPQHF,TGCGCCAGCAGCTTGGAGGGGGGTGGGAGCAATCAGCCCCAGCATTTT,TRBJ1-5,once,TRBV5-1,-
CASSVLAREVDTQYF,TGTGCCAGCAGCGTGCTAGCGCGGGAGGTAGATACGCAGTATTTT,TRBJ2-3,-,TRBV9,TRBD2
CASSLVDRYPYEQYF,TGTGCCAGCAGCTTAGTGGACAGGTACCCCTACGAGCAGTACTTC,TRBJ2-7,-,TRBV13,TRBD1
CASRRREKSLEQYF,TGTGCCAGCCGAAGAAGGGAGAAAAGCCTCGAGCAGTACTTC,TRBJ2-7,-,TRBV11-2,-
CASSLSPYRGRRTEAFF,TGCGCCAGCAGCTTGAGCCCTTACAGGGGAAGAAGAACTGAAGCTTTCTTT,TRBJ1-1,-,TRBV5-1,TRBD1
CASSLDSPSATFTDTQYF,TGCGCCAGCAGCTTGGATTCCCCTAGCGCAACCTTCACAGATACGCAGTATTTT,TRBJ2-3,-,TRBV5-1,-
CAWTPGQGANEQYF,TGTGCCTGGACGCCGGGACAGGGGGCTAACGAGCAGTACTTC,TRBJ2-7,once,TRBV30,TRBD1
CASSIGTGGYEQYF,TGTGCCAGTAGTATAGGGACAGGGGGCTACGAGCAGTACTTC,TRBJ2-7,-,TRBV19,TRBD1
CASSRDRHGYEQYF,TGTGCCAGCAGTCGGGACAGACATGGCTACGAGCAGTACTTC,TRBJ2-7,-,TRBV6-5,TRBD1
CASSEYLGATNEKLFF,TGTGCCAGCAGTGAATACCTTGGTGCAACTAATGAAAAACTGTTTTTT,TRBJ1-4,-,TRBV25-1,-
CATRGGSEIATNTGELFF,TGTGCCACCAGGGGAGGGTCCGAAATCGCAACGAACACCGGGGAGCTGTTTTTT,TRBJ2-2,-,TRBV24-1,TRBD2
CASSVEVAGLHTQYF,TGTGCCAGCAGCGTAGAGGTAGCGGGCCTACATACGCAGTATTTT,TRBJ2-3,-,TRBV9,TRBD2
CASRVGRTDTQYF,TGTGCCAGTCGGGTAGGTCGCACAGATACGCAGTATTTT,TRBJ2-3,-,TRBV19,-
CASSVAGGGGGNTIYF,TGTGCCAGCAGCGTAGCGGGAGGGGGCGGTGGAAACACCATATATTTT,TRBJ1-3,-,TRBV9,TRBD1
CASSATGRHTEAFF,TGTGCCAGCAGCGCCACAGGGCGGCACACTGAAGCTTTCTTT,TRBJ1-1,-,TRBV9,-
CASSYSRDTGELFF,TGTGCCAGCAGTTACTCGAGGGACACCGGGGAGCTGTTTTTT,TRBJ2-2,-,TRBV6-5,-
CAISVDGNTEAFF,TGTGCCATCAGTGTGGACGGGAACACTGAAGCTTTCTTT,TRBJ1-1,-,TRBV10-3,-
CASSSSGQVYGYTF,TGTGCCAGCAGTTCTTCCGGACAGGTCTATGGCTACACCTTC,TRBJ1-2,-,TRBV6-6,TRBD1